Listed here are 9 T cell receptor beta chains from one sample, sequenced in a study of blood T cell repertoires in COVID-19. Measured with immunoSEQ multiplex PCR; TCRdb has only the in-frame clones, and not every one. The table includes around 100,000 clones, 75% to 90% detected once. Sequenced input: peripheral blood. The source of these receptors is a woman between 35 and 50 years old with acute or convalescent COVID-19.

This chain links TRBV30 with TRBJ1-2, with 7 bases fitting TRBD1. The CDR3 is made up of 13 amino acids. Per the germline V gene, CDR1 is GTSNPN and CDR2 is SVGIG (reference sequence). The CDR3 DNA reads TGTGCTGGGAGGACAGGTTCGATCTATGGCTACACCTTC. Translation gives CAGRTGSIYGYTF. The full variable domain, its missing parts supplied by reference TRBV30 and TRBJ1-2, is SQTIHQWPATLVQPVGSPLSLECTVEGTSNPNLYWYRQAAGRGLQLLFYSVGIGQISSEVPQNLSASRPQDRQFILSSKKLLLSDSGFYLCAGRTGSIYGYTFGSGTRLTVV.

The chain uses TRBV2 and TRBJ1-5, with TRBD1 identical over 7 bases. The V gene's germline CDR1 is SNHLY and CDR2 FYNNEI. This CDR3 spans 14 amino acids. Losses at the gene ends were 5 bases for V and 2 bases for J; bases not matched to a gene: 3. The CDR3 region has the DNA TGTGCCAGCAGTCGGGACAGTGGCAATCAGCCCCAGCATTTT. This translates into CASSRDSGNQPQHF.

The CDR3 DNA follows: TGTGCCAGAGCTTATTCGGTTAGGGGGGCCAAAAACATTCAGTACTTC. Its protein product is CARAYSVRGAKNIQYF. The V gene is TRBV19, the J gene TRBJ2-4; a weak D match, TRBD1 (6 bases). Germline assignment: CDR1 LNHDA and CDR2 SQIVND (reference sequence). Trimming stripped 9 bases from V and 1 base from J, with 19 bases between. The CDR3 runs 16 residues.

CDR3 amino acids: CASSLVGAANEKLFF. The CDR3 DNA follows: TGTGCCAGCAGCTTGGTGGGGGCGGCTAATGAAAAACTGTTTTTT. The chain is built from TRBV5-6 and TRBJ1-4; tentative D call: TRBD1 (6 bases). The CDR3 covers 15 residues. The germline CDR1 and CDR2 sequences are SGHDT and YYEEEE. Deletions cut 0 bases from V and 3 bases from J, with 9 bases between. Filled out from reference TRBV5-6 and TRBJ1-4, the complete variable domain reads DAGVTQSPTHLIKTRGQQVTLRCSPKSGHDTVSWYQQALGQGPQFIFQYYEEEERQRGNFPDRFSGHQFPNYSSELNVNALLLGDSALYLCASSLVGAANEKLFFGSGTQLSVL.

The J gene is TRBJ1-2, the V gene TRBV5-8; D not certain. This CDR3 has 11 amino acids. Germline CDR1 SGHTS, CDR2 YDEGEE. The V end lost 4 bases, the J end lost 8 bases, and 9 bases lay between the germline ends. CDR3 bases: TGTGCCAGCAGCCGTCGCGGAGGCTACACCTTC. Translation gives CASSRRGGYTF. The full variable domain, in which reference TRBV5-8 and TRBJ1-2 provide the parts outside the CDR3, is EAGVTQSPTHLIKTRGQQATLRCSPISGHTSVYWYQQALGLGLQFLLWYDEGEERNRGNFPPRFSGRQFPNYSSELNVNALELEDSALYLCASSRRGGYTFGSGTRLTVV.

V is TRBV19 and J is TRBJ2-5; 13 nucleotides line up with TRBD2. Germline lookup yields CDR1 LNHDA and CDR2 SQIVND (reference sequence). The length of the CDR3 is 16 residues. J gave up 5 bases and V 4 bases, and 7 bases lay outside the gene matches. CDR3 residues: CASSTGLAGVRETQYF. CDR3 sequence (DNA): TGTGCCAGTAGTACAGGACTAGCGGGGGTTCGGGAGACCCAGTACTTC.

The V call is TRBV6-6, the J call TRBJ2-1, with 8 bases lining up with TRBD2. Losses at the gene ends were 7 bases for V and 4 bases for J; bases not matched to a gene: 6. The V gene's germline CDR1 is MNHNY and CDR2 SVGAGI (reference sequence). The CDR3 is 14 residues long. As DNA, the CDR3 is TGTGCCAGCACCTTTAGCGGGGTGTACAATGAGCAGTTCTTC. As protein: CASTFSGVYNEQFF.

This sequence joins TRBV5-1 and TRBJ2-3; 12 bases match TRBD2. The V and J ends lost 4 bases and 2 bases, in that order; junction bases with no gene match: 5. There are 16 residues in the CDR3. CDR1 is SGHRS, CDR2 YFSETQ, per germline. This CDR3 is CASSEGLAGSTDTQYF. In DNA, the CDR3 is TGCGCCAGCAGCGAAGGACTAGCGGGGTCCACAGATACGCAGTATTTT.

The chain couples TRBV30 to TRBJ1-2; TRBD1 agrees at 8 bases. Per germline, CDR1 GTSNPN and CDR2 SVGIG (reference sequence). V lost 2 bases, J lost 7 bases, and 3 bases stayed unmatched. This CDR3 has 12 amino acids. The CDR3 nucleotides are TGTGCCTGGAGTAGGACAGGGTTTGGCTACACCTTC. Protein product: CAWSRTGFGYTF. Full variable domain (outside the CDR3, taken from reference TRBV30 and TRBJ1-2): SQTIHQWPATLVQPVGSPLSLECTVEGTSNPNLYWYRQAAGRGLQLLFYSVGIGQISSEVPQNLSASRPQDRQFILSSKKLLLSDSGFYLCAWSRTGFGYTFGSGTRLTVV.